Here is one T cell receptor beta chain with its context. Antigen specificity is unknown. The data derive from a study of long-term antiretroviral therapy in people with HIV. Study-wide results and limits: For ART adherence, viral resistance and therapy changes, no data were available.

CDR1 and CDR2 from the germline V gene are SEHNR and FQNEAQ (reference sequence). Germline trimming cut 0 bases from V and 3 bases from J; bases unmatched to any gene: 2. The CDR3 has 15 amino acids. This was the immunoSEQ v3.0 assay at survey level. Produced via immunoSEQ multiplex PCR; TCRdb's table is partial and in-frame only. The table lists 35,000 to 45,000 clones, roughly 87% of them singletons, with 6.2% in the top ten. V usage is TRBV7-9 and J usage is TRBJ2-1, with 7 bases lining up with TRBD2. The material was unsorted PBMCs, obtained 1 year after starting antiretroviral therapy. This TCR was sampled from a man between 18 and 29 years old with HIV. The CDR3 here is CASSLARDYYNEQFF. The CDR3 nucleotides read TGTGCCAGCAGCTTAGCGCGGGACTACTACAATGAGCAGTTCTTC.